Listed below are T cell receptor beta chains from one sample, sequenced in a study of blood T cell dynamics during melanoma immunotherapy. The data were produced by immunoSEQ multiplex PCR, yet TCRdb's version contains in-frame clones alone and is incomplete. The sample has around 11,000 clones, approximately 89% seen once. Specimen: blood, collected from a patient treated with checkpoint blockade. These receptor sequences come from a human donor with melanoma. Both conserved end residues are part of each CDR3. D genes are given only for firm matches. Size is stated for part of the rows, as once, few or many counts, or as a class when the clone is expanded.

v_gene	j_gene	abundance	d_gene	CDR3nt	CDR3aa
TRBV28	TRBJ1-6	NA	NA	TGTGCCAGCAGTCCCTCGGACAGCACTTCACCCCTCCACTTT	CASSPSDSTSPLHF
TRBV5-1	TRBJ2-3	NA	NA	TGCGCCAGCAGCTTGGGGACCGGAGGCTCCAGTCCCACAGATACGCAGTATTTT	CASSLGTGGSSPTDTQYF
TRBV7-2	TRBJ1-2	once	NA	TGTGCCAGCAGCTCCCGGGTCAACGGCTATGGCTACACCTTC	CASSSRVNGYGYTF
TRBV27	TRBJ2-7	NA	NA	TGTGCCAGCAGTTTACGGGGTGGGGGGAGCTCCTACGAGCAGTACTTC	CASSLRGGGSSYEQYF
TRBV6-1	TRBJ2-7	NA	NA	TGTGCCAGCAGTGGACAGCTTGCCTACGAGCAGTACTTC	CASSGQLAYEQYF
TRBV11-2	TRBJ1-5	NA	NA	TGTGCCAGCAGCTTGATCGATGATCAGCCCCAGCATTTT	CASSLIDDQPQHF
TRBV4-1	TRBJ2-7	few	NA	TGCGCCAGCAGCCAACTAACAGGGAACGAGCAGTACTTC	CASSQLTGNEQYF
TRBV28	TRBJ2-5	once	NA	TGTGCCAGCAGTTTTGGGGACCAAGAGACCCAGTACTTC	CASSFGDQETQYF
TRBV27	TRBJ2-7	NA	NA	TGTGCCAGCAGTCACTCCTACGAGCAGTACTTC	CASSHSYEQYF
TRBV11-2	TRBJ2-5	NA	NA	TGTGCCAGCAGCGGCAGCATAGGGGAGACCCAGTACTTC	CASSGSIGETQYF
TRBV19	TRBJ2-7	once	TRBD2	TGTGCCAGTAGCCCGACTAGCGGGAGCGCCTACGAGCAGTACTTC	CASSPTSGSAYEQYF
TRBV11-1	TRBJ1-5	NA	TRBD1	TGTGCCAGCAGCCGGACAGGGTCGGAGCAGCCCCAGCATTTT	CASSRTGSEQPQHF
TRBV6-5	TRBJ1-2	NA	NA	TGTGCCAGCAGTTACCCAAATGGCTACACCTTC	CASSYPNGYTF
TRBV20-1	TRBJ2-5	NA	NA	TGCAGCTGTGGGCCCCGGGAGACCCAGTACTTC	CSCGPRETQYF
TRBV28	TRBJ2-4	NA	NA	TGTGCCAGCAGTTTATCCGGGGCCAAAAACATTCAGTACTTC	CASSLSGAKNIQYF
TRBV28	TRBJ2-3	NA	NA	TGTGCCAGCAGTCTGCGGGACACAGATACGCAGTATTTT	CASSLRDTDTQYF
TRBV23-1	TRBJ2-4	NA	NA	TGCGCCAGCAGTCAATCGGACAGACGGGCCCTAGCCAAAAACATTCAGTACTTC	CASSQSDRRALAKNIQYF
TRBV6-1	TRBJ2-7	NA	NA	TGTGCCAGCAAAACCGGGACTCTCCACGAGCAGTACTTC	CASKTGTLHEQYF
TRBV5-8	TRBJ2-3	NA	TRBD2	TGTGCCAGCAGCCTGGGACTAGCGGGAGATGCAGATACGCAGTATTTT	CASSLGLAGDADTQYF
TRBV7-2	TRBJ2-5	NA	NA	TGTGCCAGCAGGTCGGCTGGGGCGGGGGAGACCCAGTACTTC	CASRSAGAGETQYF
TRBV7-7	TRBJ2-3	once	TRBD1	TGTGCTAGCAGCCTACAGGGGGGCCTCACAGATACGCAGTATTTT	CASSLQGGLTDTQYF
TRBV2	TRBJ2-2	few	NA	TGTGCCAGCAGTGGAGACACCGGGGAGCTGTTTTTT	CASSGDTGELFF
TRBV11-2	TRBJ2-7	NA	NA	TGTGCCAGCAGCCTTAGACTAGTGGGGGGCTACGAGCAGTACTTC	CASSLRLVGGYEQYF
TRBV27	TRBJ2-1	NA	TRBD2	TGTGCCAGCAGTCCGGGACTAGCGGGACTTGAGCAGTTCTTC	CASSPGLAGLEQFF
TRBV4-2	TRBJ1-6	once	NA	TGTGCCAGCAGCCAAGATGGGCAGGGAAATTCACCCCTCCACTTT	CASSQDGQGNSPLHF
TRBV6-5	TRBJ2-1	NA	TRBD2	TGTGCCAGCAGTTACTCAAGGCTAGCGGCCCCCCGGGGGCAGTTCTTC	CASSYSRLAAPRGQFF
TRBV7-9	TRBJ2-5	NA	TRBD1	TGTGCCAGCAGCCAAACAGGGGGCAGGGAGACCCAGTACTTC	CASSQTGGRETQYF
TRBV4-2	TRBJ2-1	NA	TRBD2	TGTGCCAGCAGCCAAGTGGCTAGCGGGAGGGGTGGGGATGAGCAGTTCTTC	CASSQVASGRGGDEQFF
TRBV5-4	TRBJ2-5	NA	NA	TGTGCCAGCAGCTTGCCGACTCAGGCGGAGACCCAGTACTTC	CASSLPTQAETQYF
TRBV5-6	TRBJ2-7	NA	NA	TGTGCCAGCAGCTTTTATCCAGGGGAGCAGTACTTC	CASSFYPGEQYF
TRBV7-6	TRBJ2-5	once	NA	TGTGCCAGCAGCCCCTCCGGGACGGAGCAGTACTTC	CASSPSGTEQYF
TRBV5-4	TRBJ2-7	few	TRBD2	TGTGCCAGCAGCCCCGGACTAGCGCCCGCTCCCCCATACTTC	CASSPGLAPAPPYF
TRBV6-6	TRBJ2-1	once	NA	TGTGCCAGCAGTCCCCCGACCGTCGAACGGGGCAATGAGCAGTTCTTC	CASSPPTVERGNEQFF
TRBV30	TRBJ2-1	NA	TRBD2	TGTGCCTGGAGTGCGAGCGGGGGCCCTGGGGGGTTCTTC	CAWSASGGPGGFF
TRBV5-8	TRBJ1-3	once	NA	TGTGCCAGCGGCGGGAACACCATATATTTT	CASGGNTIYF
TRBV6-5	TRBJ2-7	few	NA	TGTGCCAGCCAGGGGGCTAGCGGGCCCTACGAGCAGTACTTC	CASQGASGPYEQYF
TRBV19	TRBJ2-1	NA	NA	TGTGCCAGTAGTACCGGACTCCCGTCGAATGAGCAGTTCTTC	CASSTGLPSNEQFF
TRBV11-2	TRBJ2-3	NA	NA	TGTGCCAGCAGCTTAGGTTCCAGGGCAGATACGCAGTATTTT	CASSLGSRADTQYF
TRBV28	TRBJ1-1	NA	NA	TGTGCCAGCAGTTTATCTTCGGCAGTCATGAACACTGAAGCTTTCTTT	CASSLSSAVMNTEAFF
TRBV19	TRBJ2-3	once	TRBD1	TGTGCCACCCACCGGGACAGGGGTCCCGCAGATACGCAGTATTTT	CATHRDRGPADTQYF
TRBV18	TRBJ2-3	NA	NA	TGTGCCAGCTCACCAAGCACAGATACGCAGTATTTT	CASSPSTDTQYF
TRBV5-1	TRBJ2-1	NA	NA	TGCGCCAGCAGCTTGACGTCGAGCTCCTACAATGAGCAGTTCTTC	CASSLTSSSYNEQFF
TRBV19	TRBJ2-1	NA	NA	TGTGCCAGTAGTATGGGCCTAGGTGAGCAGTTCTTC	CASSMGLGEQFF
TRBV7-8	TRBJ2-2	NA	NA	TGTGCCAGCATTCCCCACAGGGAGGACACCGGGGAGCTGTTTTTT	CASIPHREDTGELFF
TRBV4-3	TRBJ2-2	NA	NA	TGCGCCAGCAGCCGGGGGCTCCACCGGGAGCTGTTTTTT	CASSRGLHRELFF
TRBV6-5	TRBJ1-1	NA	NA	TGTGCCAGCAGTTCCCCCCGCTCCAACACTGAAGCTTTCTTT	CASSSPRSNTEAFF